This T cell receptor (beta chain) was found in a study of Ad26.COV2.S vaccination and SARS-CoV-2 variants. Whole-study results and caveats: The TCR breadth and depth analyses may have produced an underestimate of total T cell responses. Those who received vaccine or placebo ended up with similar non-spike TCR breadth.

With regard to this clone: Its specificity is unknown.

Only in-frame clones appear in the TCRdb table, and some are missing; sequencing was by immunoSEQ multiplex PCR. Of 380,000 or so clones in the sample, about 85% were seen once. Treatment denoted: some 19 received Ad26.COV2.S at low or high dose, single or two shots; 5 received placebo; per-sample allocation not given. Collection of the samples took place on day 63 after the first injection of vaccine or placebo. Cohort 1b enrolled adults aged 18-55 years in Boston. The CDR3 is 16 amino acids. V lost 4 bases, J lost 1 base, and 11 bases lay in between. The germline V gene has CDR1 MNHEY and CDR2 SVGAGI.

The TCR comes from a person aged 18-60 years who received the Ad26.COV2.S COVID-19 vaccine or a placebo. The chain is built from TRBV6-5 and TRBJ2-6; D unresolved. The sample in question was peripheral blood, obtained in a trial of Ad26.COV2.S vaccine versus placebo. The CDR3 protein is CASSFKSVSGANVLTF. The CDR3 bases are TGTGCCAGCAGTTTCAAGTCAGTGTCTGGGGCCAACGTCCTGACTTTC.